The 4 T cell receptor beta chains below were found in one sample sequenced in a study of T cell changes during pregnancy in multiple sclerosis. Assay: immunoSEQ multiplex PCR; the TCRdb copy retains only in-frame clones and omits some. This table holds some 80,000 clones, about 89% found once. The sequencing used peripheral blood, collected in the first trimester of pregnancy. These receptors all stem from a female donor in good health, enrolled as a control in a pregnancy study.

This chain uses TRBV27 with TRBJ1-1; 7 bases map to TRBD1. This CDR3 comprises 15 residues. The junction had 9 bases not matched to a gene; V was cut back by 2 bases and J by 6 bases. Germline V lookup: CDR1 MNHEY, CDR2 SMNVEV (reference sequence). CDR3 in amino acids: CASSLGQGVPSEAFF. CDR3 DNA: TGTGCCAGCAGTTTAGGGCAGGGGGTTCCTTCTGAAGCTTTCTTT.

The chain uses TRBV11-3 and TRBJ2-5, with a weak D call TRBD2 (6 bases). CDR3 length: 15 amino acids. The germline CDR1 and CDR2 sequences are SGHNT and YENEEA. V dropped 5 bases and J dropped 2 bases, with 15 bases sitting between them. The CDR3 reads CASSDGGPSQETQYF. CDR3 nucleotide sequence: TGTGCCAGCAGCGACGGAGGGCCTTCACAAGAGACCCAGTACTTC.

The chain couples TRBV28 to TRBJ1-4; TRBD1 might be the D (5 bases). V gave up 7 bases and J gave up 4 bases, with 22 bases separating them. From germline, CDR1 is MDHEN and CDR2 SYDVKM. The CDR3 length is 17 residues. CDR3: CASTRGGGPKINEKLFF. For the CDR3, the DNA is TGTGCCAGCACCCGAGGCGGGGGTCCAAAAATTAATGAAAAACTGTTTTTT.

The chain recombines TRBV12-2 with TRBJ1-4; TRBD1 is the table's D call and was not checked against the DNA. TRBV12-2 is classified as a pseudogene. This CDR3 comprises 14 residues. CDR3 sequence (DNA): TGTGCAAGTCGCTTAGAGATCCCAGGGGAAAAACTGTTTTTT. Its translation is CASRLEIPGEKLFF.